Listed here are 25 T cell receptor beta chains from one sample, sequenced in a study of immune evolution from preneoplasia to lung adenocarcinoma. The data were produced by immunoSEQ multiplex PCR, yet TCRdb's version contains in-frame clones alone and is incomplete. The sample has roughly 5,000 clones; just under 80% are singletons. Sample: FFPE minimally invasive lung adenocarcinoma tissue. All receptors come from a person aged 60-79 years with lung adenocarcinoma.

In this sample, this clone turned up once. The V and J genes are TRBV28 and TRBJ2-2; D call uncertain. Trimming took off 1 base at V and 5 bases at J, with 5 bases between the two ends. This CDR3 comprises 13 residues. In germline, CDR1 is MDHEN, CDR2 SYDVKM. CDR3 in amino acids: CASSLFFTGELFF. The CDR3, as DNA: TGTGCCAGCAGTTTATTTTTTACCGGGGAGCTGTTTTTT.

The chain has TRBV6-5 and TRBJ2-5; TRBD1 matches at 7 bases. CDR3 size: 12 residues. V was clipped by 6 bases and J by 4 bases; unmatched bases: 2. Per the germline V gene, CDR1 is MNHEY and CDR2 is SVGAGI. CDR3 nucleotides: TGTGCCAGCAGGACAGGGCGAGAGACCCAGTACTTC. Translated: CASRTGRETQYF.

This chain uses TRBV7-3 with TRBJ2-1, with 9 bases that match TRBD2. CDR1 SGHTA and CDR2 FQGTGA come from the germline V gene. J lost 5 bases, V lost 1 base, and 6 bases had no gene match. The CDR3 contains 16 residues. CDR3 nucleotide sequence: TGTGCCAGCAGCTTAAGAGCGGCGGGGGGGGACAATGAGCAGTTCTTC. Amino acid sequence: CASSLRAAGGDNEQFF. The full variable domain, in which reference TRBV7-3 and TRBJ2-1 provide the parts outside the CDR3, is GAGVSQTPSNKVTEKGKYVELRCDPISGHTALYWYRQSLGQGPEFLIYFQGTGAADDSGLPNDRFFAVRPEGSVSTLKIQRTERGDSAVYLCASSLRAAGGDNEQFFGPGTRLTVL.

This clone has a handful of counts. This chain links TRBV27 with TRBJ2-7, with D possibly being TRBD1 or TRBD2 (6 bases each). V was cut by 5 bases and J by 4 bases, with 18 bases left in between. Germline V gene data show CDR1 as MNHEY and CDR2 as SMNVEV (reference sequence). The CDR3 consists of 15 residues. In DNA form, the CDR3 reads TGTGCCAGCAGTCTAGGGGCGAGGGGGGATTACGAGCAGTACTTC. Translated: CASSLGARGDYEQYF.

By share, this clone ranks as large. The chain recombines TRBV29-1 with TRBJ1-1; D perhaps matches TRBD1 (5 bases). This CDR3 is built from 11 residues. The V end was cut by 7 bases, the J end by 8 bases, with 14 bases between. The germline gives CDR1 SQVTM, CDR2 ANQGSEA. The CDR3 protein is CSGDVGTEAFF. As DNA, the CDR3 is TGCAGCGGCGACGTGGGGACGGAAGCTTTCTTT. The complete variable domain, with remaining parts taken from reference TRBV29-1 and TRBJ1-1, reads SAVISQKPSRDICQRGTSLTIQCQVDSQVTMMFWYRQQPGQSLTLIATANQGSEATYESGFVIDKFPISRPNLTFSTLTVSNMSPEDSSIYLCSGDVGTEAFFGQGTRLTVV.

In this sample, this clone turned up a few times. The J gene is TRBJ1-1, the V gene TRBV30; D gene uncertain. The germline V gene encodes CDR1 GTSNPN and CDR2 SVGIG (reference sequence). The CDR3 has 12 amino acids. Trimming took 7 bases from V and 1 from J, leaving 10 bases between them. CDR3 bases: TGTGCCTCACGACGGGAGAACACTGAAGCTTTCTTT. This translates into CASRRENTEAFF.

The CDR3 DNA sequence: TGTGCCAGCAGCGAGTGGACCATGTCTAGCACAGATACGCAGTATTTT. It yields the protein CASSEWTMSSTDTQYF. This chain links TRBV9 with TRBJ2-3; D call uncertain. Germline V CDR1 and CDR2: SGDLS, YYNGEE. The V gene lost 3 bases and the J gene lost 0 bases, with 14 bases spanning the gap. The CDR3 is made up of 16 amino acids.

The chain couples TRBV9 to TRBJ1-5; D is uncertain. Germline V gene data show CDR1 as SGDLS and CDR2 as YYNGEE. Trimming removed 1 base from V and 11 bases from J, with 19 bases in between. This CDR3 contains 15 residues. The CDR3 DNA sequence: TGTGCCAGCAGCGTAAACCCGGACCCCATTTCGTCCCAGCATTTT. Protein: CASSVNPDPISSQHF.

The J gene is TRBJ1-4, the V gene TRBV29-1; possible D gene TRBD1, 5 bases. The length of the CDR3 is 12 residues. From germline, CDR1 is SQVTM and CDR2 ANQGSEA. The V gene lost 6 bases and the J gene lost 10 bases, with 15 bases spanning the gap. This CDR3 is CSVLLTGTKLFF. In nucleotides, the CDR3 is TGCAGCGTCCTCCTAACCGGGACAAAACTGTTTTTT.

V usage is TRBV4-1 and J usage is TRBJ1-1, with 7 bases fitting TRBD1. The CDR3 length is 13 residues. From germline, CDR1 is MGHRA and CDR2 YSYEKL. Trimming took 7 bases from V and 3 from J; bases not matched to a gene: 5. The CDR3 sequence is CASNQGDDTEAFF. The CDR3 DNA reads as TGCGCCAGCAACCAGGGGGACGACACTGAAGCTTTCTTT.

The CDR3 region has the DNA TGTGCCAGCATTCTCCAGCGGGATTTATATAGCTCCTACGAGCAGTACTTC. Translating gives CASILQRDLYSSYEQYF. The chain combines TRBV2 with TRBJ2-7; 7 bases are shared with TRBD2. CDR1 SNHLY and CDR2 FYNNEI come from the germline V gene. The CDR3 covers 17 residues. Trimming at V came to 7 bases and at J to 0 bases, leaving 15 bases not matched to a gene.

This clone appeared a few times. The chain links TRBV5-6 to TRBJ1-1; the D gene is possibly TRBD1 (6 bases). The length of the CDR3 is 16 residues. The V and J ends lost 4 bases and 2 bases respectively, with 18 bases between them. Germline assignment: CDR1 SGHDT and CDR2 YYEEEE. This CDR3 is CASSDSGARRNTEAFF. The DNA of the CDR3 is TGTGCCAGCAGCGATTCAGGGGCGCGTAGAAACACTGAAGCTTTCTTT.

The chain employs TRBV5-6 and TRBJ2-1, with 8 nucleotides matching TRBD2. The CDR3 loop spans 15 amino acids. J lost 4 bases, V lost 4 bases, and 7 bases had no gene match. Per germline, CDR1 SGHDT and CDR2 YYEEEE. The CDR3 bases are TGTGCCAGCAGCATACGACTAGCGAATTACAATGAGCAGTTCTTC. Protein: CASSIRLANYNEQFF.

The V call is TRBV5-8, the J call TRBJ2-1; 12 bases are a match to TRBD2. CDR1 SGHTS and CDR2 YDEGEE come from the germline V gene. V shed 0 bases, J shed 4 bases, and the junction held 11 bases outside the gene matches. The CDR3 consists of 19 residues. CDR3 amino acids: CASSLGQFTSGRWYNEQFF. The CDR3 DNA reads TGTGCCAGCAGCTTGGGACAGTTTACTAGCGGGAGGTGGTACAATGAGCAGTTCTTC.

The rearrangement links TRBV7-6 to TRBJ2-1; 7 bases fit TRBD2. Germline V gene lookup returns CDR1 SGHVS and CDR2 FNYEAQ. Unmatched junction bases numbered 8, after V lost 4 bases and J lost 5 bases. The CDR3 runs to 15 residues. The CDR3 here is CASSSLPGLNNEQFF. CDR3 DNA sequence: TGTGCCAGCAGCTCCTTACCGGGACTAAACAATGAGCAGTTCTTC.

V usage is TRBV11-2 and J usage is TRBJ2-7; 7 bases agree with TRBD2. The V gene's germline CDR1 is SGHAT and CDR2 FQNNGV. CDR3 length: 13 residues. Unmatched junction bases numbered 7, after V lost 5 bases and J lost 6 bases. As DNA, the CDR3 is TGTGCCAGCAGCATCTGGGGGGAGGGCGAGCAGTACTTC. Translated: CASSIWGEGEQYF.

The rearrangement joins TRBV27 to TRBJ1-2; tentative D call: TRBD1 (6 bases). CDR3 length: 14 amino acids. V shed 2 bases and J shed 5 bases, with 12 bases lying between them. Germline loops: CDR1 MNHEY, CDR2 SMNVEV (reference sequence). The CDR3 spells CASSLGARGYGYTF. DNA of the CDR3: TGTGCCAGCAGTTTAGGGGCCAGGGGTTATGGCTACACCTTC.

The chain joins TRBV7-2 to TRBJ2-1, with 12 bases lining up with TRBD2. The length of the CDR3 is 14 residues. V lost 7 bases to trimming and J lost 9 bases; unmatched junction nucleotides: 7. Germline V lookup: CDR1 SGHTA, CDR2 FQGNSA. This CDR3 is CASKLAGGSIEQFF. For the CDR3, the DNA is TGTGCCAGCAAACTAGCGGGAGGCTCTATTGAGCAGTTCTTC.

This clone was picked up one time. The V gene is TRBV30, the J gene TRBJ1-2; 10 positions match TRBD1. V lost 7 bases and J lost 4; bases outside the gene matches: 3. The CDR3 length is 12 residues. Germline CDR1 is GTSNPN and CDR2 is SVGIG (reference sequence). The CDR3 DNA sequence: TGTGCCTCGAGGACAGGGGGCTATGGCTACACCTTC. Its protein product is CASRTGGYGYTF.

The chain uses TRBV30 and TRBJ1-5, with a weak D call TRBD1 (5 bases). The CDR3 sequence is 18 residues long. The V and J ends lost 0 bases and 2 bases respectively, with 20 bases between them. Germline V gives CDR1 GTSNPN, CDR2 SVGIG (reference sequence). CDR3 nucleotide sequence: TGTGCCTGGAGTGTATTTGGGGGGTCCCCGAGGGGCAATCAGCCCCAGCATTTT. Its translation: CAWSVFGGSPRGNQPQHF.

On this clone: The junction and the germline gene differ at one end; a read error may be behind it. The sample contains more than one DNA sequence encoding this CDR3. CDR3 in amino acids: CAWTDSGGNTEAFF. The CDR3 DNA reads as TGTGCTTGGACAGACTCAGGAGGGAACACTGAAGCTTTCTTT. The chain uses TRBV30 and TRBJ1-1, with D tentatively TRBD1 (6 bases). CDR3 length: 14 residues. The germline gives CDR1 GTSNPN, CDR2 SVGIG (reference sequence).

The rearrangement links TRBV18 to TRBJ2-7; no definite D call. CDR1 KGHSH and CDR2 LQKENI come from the germline V gene. The ends were cut back, 3 bases at V and 3 bases at J, with 12 bases in the middle. The CDR3 runs to 14 residues. The CDR3 is CASSPSPILYEQYF. The CDR3 DNA is TGTGCCAGCTCACCTTCCCCTATCCTCTACGAGCAGTACTTC.

The chain links TRBV5-6 to TRBJ2-5; TRBD1 matches at 12 bases. V was clipped by 4 bases and J by 11 bases; unmatched bases: 15. Germline lookup yields CDR1 SGHDT and CDR2 YYEEEE. The CDR3 sequence is 16 residues long. The DNA for the CDR3 is TGTGCCAGCAGCAATGAGCCGGGACAGGGGGCACGAGAGCAGTACTTC. This translates into CASSNEPGQGAREQYF.

V is TRBV7-2 and J is TRBJ1-4, with D hard to call. V shed 1 base and J shed 5 bases, with 11 bases lying between them. Germline assignment: CDR1 SGHTA and CDR2 FQGNSA. This CDR3 has 15 amino acids. The CDR3 sequence: CASSLVGSRNEKLFF. In DNA, the CDR3 is TGTGCCAGCAGCTTAGTGGGCAGCAGGAATGAAAAACTGTTTTTT.

V is TRBV18 and J is TRBJ2-1, with a tentative D call TRBD2 (6 bases). Germline CDR1 KGHSH, CDR2 LQKENI. The CDR3 length is 16 residues. V was trimmed by 3 bases and J by 5 bases, leaving 17 bases between them. The CDR3 region has the DNA TGTGCCAGCTCACCTCTAAATAACGGGGGAAACAATGAGCAGTTCTTC. It translates to CASSPLNNGGNNEQFF.